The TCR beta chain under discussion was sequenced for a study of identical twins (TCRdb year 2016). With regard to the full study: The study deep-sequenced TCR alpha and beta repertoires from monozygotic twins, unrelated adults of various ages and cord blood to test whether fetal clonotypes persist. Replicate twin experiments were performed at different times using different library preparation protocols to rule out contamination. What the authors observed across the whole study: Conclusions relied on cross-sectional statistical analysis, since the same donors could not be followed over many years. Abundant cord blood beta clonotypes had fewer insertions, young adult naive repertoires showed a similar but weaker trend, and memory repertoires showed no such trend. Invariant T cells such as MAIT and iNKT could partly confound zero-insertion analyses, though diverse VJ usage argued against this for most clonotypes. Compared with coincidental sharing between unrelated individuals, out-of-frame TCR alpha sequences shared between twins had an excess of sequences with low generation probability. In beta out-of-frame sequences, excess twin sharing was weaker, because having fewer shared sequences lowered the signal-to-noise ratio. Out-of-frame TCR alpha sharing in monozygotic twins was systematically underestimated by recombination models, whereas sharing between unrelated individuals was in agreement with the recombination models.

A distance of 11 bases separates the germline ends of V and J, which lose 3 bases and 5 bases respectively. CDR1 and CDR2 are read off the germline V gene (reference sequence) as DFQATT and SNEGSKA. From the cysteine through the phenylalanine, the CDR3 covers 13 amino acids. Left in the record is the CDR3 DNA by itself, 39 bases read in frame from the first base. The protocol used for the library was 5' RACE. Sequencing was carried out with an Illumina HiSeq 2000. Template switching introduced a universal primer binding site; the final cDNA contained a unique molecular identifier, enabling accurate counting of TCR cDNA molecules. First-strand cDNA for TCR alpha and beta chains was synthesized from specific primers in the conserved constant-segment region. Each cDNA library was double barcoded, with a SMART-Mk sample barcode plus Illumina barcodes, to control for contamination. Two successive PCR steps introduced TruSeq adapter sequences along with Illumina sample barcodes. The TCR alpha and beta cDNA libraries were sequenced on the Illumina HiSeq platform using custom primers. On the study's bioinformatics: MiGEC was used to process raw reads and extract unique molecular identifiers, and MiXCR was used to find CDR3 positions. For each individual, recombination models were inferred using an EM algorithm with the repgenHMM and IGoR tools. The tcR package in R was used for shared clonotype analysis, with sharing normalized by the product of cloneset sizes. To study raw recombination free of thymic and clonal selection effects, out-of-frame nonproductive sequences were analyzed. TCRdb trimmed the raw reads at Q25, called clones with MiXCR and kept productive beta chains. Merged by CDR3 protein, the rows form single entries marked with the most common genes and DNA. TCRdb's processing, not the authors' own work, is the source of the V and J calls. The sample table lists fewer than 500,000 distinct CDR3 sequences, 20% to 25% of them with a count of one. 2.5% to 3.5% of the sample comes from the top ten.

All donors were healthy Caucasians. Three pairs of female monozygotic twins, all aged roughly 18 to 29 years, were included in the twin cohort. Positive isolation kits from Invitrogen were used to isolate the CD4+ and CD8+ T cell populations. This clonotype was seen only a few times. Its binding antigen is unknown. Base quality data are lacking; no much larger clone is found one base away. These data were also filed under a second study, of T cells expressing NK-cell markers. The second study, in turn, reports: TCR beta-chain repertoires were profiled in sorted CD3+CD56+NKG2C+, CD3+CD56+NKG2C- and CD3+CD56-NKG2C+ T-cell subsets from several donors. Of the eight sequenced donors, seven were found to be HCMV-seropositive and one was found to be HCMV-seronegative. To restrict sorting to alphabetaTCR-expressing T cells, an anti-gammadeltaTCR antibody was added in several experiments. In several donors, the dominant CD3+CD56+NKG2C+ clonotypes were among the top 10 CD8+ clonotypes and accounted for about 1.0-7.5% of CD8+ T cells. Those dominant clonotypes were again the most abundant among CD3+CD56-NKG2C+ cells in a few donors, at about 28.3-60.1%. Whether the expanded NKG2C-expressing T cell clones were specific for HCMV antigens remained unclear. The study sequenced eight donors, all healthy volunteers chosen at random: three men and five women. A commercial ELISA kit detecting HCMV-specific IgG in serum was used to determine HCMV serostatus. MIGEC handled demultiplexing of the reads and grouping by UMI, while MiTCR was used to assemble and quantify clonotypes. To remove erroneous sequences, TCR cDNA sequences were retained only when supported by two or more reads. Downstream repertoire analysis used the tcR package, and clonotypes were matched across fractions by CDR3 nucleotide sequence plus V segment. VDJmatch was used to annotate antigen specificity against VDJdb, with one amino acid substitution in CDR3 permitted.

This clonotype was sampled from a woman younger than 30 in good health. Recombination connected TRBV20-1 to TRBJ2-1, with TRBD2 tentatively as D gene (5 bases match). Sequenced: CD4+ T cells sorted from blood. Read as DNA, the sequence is TGCAGTGCTAGTGGGCTAGCCCACAATGAGCAGTTCTTC. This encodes CSASGLAHNEQFF.